Each of the 17 T cell receptor beta chains below was sequenced from the same sample in a study of response to subunit inactivated influenza vaccine. MiXCR, applied by TCRdb to the RT-PCR reads, yields one record per CDR3 protein. This sample has about 700,000 distinct CDR3 sequences, with approximately 15% found just once. The input for sequencing was PBMCs from blood, taken less than 15 days before vaccination. The receptors shown here come from a man in his forties or fifties who received an inactivated influenza vaccine.

The V gene is TRBV6-1, the J gene TRBJ2-7, with D uncertain. Germline CDR1 reads MNHNS; CDR2 reads SASEGT. V lost 6 bases and J lost 4, with 13 bases in between. The CDR3 has 13 residues. DNA for the CDR3: TGTGCCAGCAGCTTGACCCGGGCTTACGAGCAGTACTTC. Protein: CASSLTRAYEQYF.

The gene calls are TRBV20-1 and TRBJ1-6; no clear D. The CDR3 spans 16 residues. V lost 6 bases and J lost 9, with 24 bases in between. Looked up from germline, CDR1 is DFQATT and CDR2 is SNEGSKA (reference sequence). DNA for the CDR3: TGCAGTGCCCGAGAGGGCGCGGCAATTGATGCTTCACCCCTCCACTTT. Its protein is CSAREGAAIDASPLHF.

The chain uses TRBV6-1 and TRBJ2-2, with no clear D. V lost 10 bases and J lost 4, with 16 bases in between. CDR1 is MNHNS and CDR2 is SASEGT in the germline V gene. This CDR3 spans 14 amino acids. The CDR3 nucleotides are TGTGCCACCCTCGAGACACTGGTCACCGGGGAGCTGTTTTTT. Translation: CATLETLVTGELFF.

The chain has TRBV4-3 and TRBJ2-7; possibly TRBD1 or TRBD2 for D (5 bases each). V gave up 0 bases and J gave up 5 bases, with 17 bases separating them. The CDR3 spans 16 residues. Germline V gene data show CDR1 as LGHNA and CDR2 as YSLEER. The CDR3 region has the DNA TGCGCCAGCAGCCAAGATTCAGGGACCCTCGGGAACGAGCAGTACTTC. Protein sequence: CASSQDSGTLGNEQYF.

This clonotype was picked up a small number of times. The J gene is TRBJ2-5, the V gene TRBV18; possibly TRBD2 for D (5 bases). Germline V gene sequence: CDR1 KGHSH, CDR2 LQKENI. V was pared by 0 bases and J by 6 bases, with 11 bases between. CDR3 size: 14 residues. CDR3 bases: TGTGCCAGCTCACCACCGATGAGGGAAAAGACCCAGTACTTC. Its protein product is CASSPPMREKTQYF.

This clonotype turned up a few times. The V gene is TRBV29-1, the J gene TRBJ1-3; a possible D gene is TRBD1 (5 bases). V dropped 7 bases and J dropped 0 bases, with 13 bases sitting between them. This CDR3 has 14 residues. The germline V gene has CDR1 SQVTM and CDR2 ANQGSEA. The CDR3 sequence is CSGAKDNSGNTIYF. CDR3 in DNA: TGCAGCGGGGCTAAGGACAACTCTGGAAACACCATATATTTT.

V is TRBV12-3 or TRBV12-4 and J is TRBJ2-4, with unresolved D. V was cut by 6 bases and J by 8 bases, with 14 bases left in between. There are 13 residues in the CDR3. The CDR3 coding sequence is TGTGCCAGCAGCCCCGGTAATGGTTACATTCAGTACTTC. This sequence encodes CASSPGNGYIQYF.

This clonotype was recorded a few times. This chain uses TRBV6-5 with TRBJ2-5; maybe TRBD1 (5 bases). Germline V gene lookup returns CDR1 MNHEY and CDR2 SVGAGI. The CDR3 runs to 18 residues. Trimming shortened V by 0 bases and J by 2 bases, and 19 bases separated the two germline ends. The CDR3 coding sequence is TGTGCCAGCAGTTACTCGAGGTTCCCCCGCAGGGCTCAAGAGACCCAGTACTTC. This gives the protein CASSYSRFPRRAQETQYF.

J is TRBJ2-7 and V is TRBV3-1; D gene uncertain. V lost 0 bases, J lost 4 bases, and 13 bases lay in between. Germline CDR1 is LGHDT and CDR2 is YNNKEL (reference sequence). The CDR3 spans 15 residues. The CDR3 DNA sequence: TGTGCCAGCAGCCAAGATGCGTGGGCTAGATACGAGCAGTACTTC. Protein product: CASSQDAWARYEQYF.

This clonotype was found many times. V is TRBV5-5 and J is TRBJ2-3; TRBD2 matches at 10 bases. With 6 bases clipped from V and 4 bases from J, the junction kept 5 bases outside the gene matches. The germline V gene has CDR1 SGHKS and CDR2 YYEKEE (reference sequence). This CDR3 is 14 amino acids long. The CDR3 region has the DNA TGTGCCAGCATCCCGGGACTAGCGCCAGATACGCAGTATTTT. Translated, it gives CASIPGLAPDTQYF.

This clonotype was observed a handful of times. V usage is TRBV6-1 and J usage is TRBJ1-1, with D possibly matching TRBD1 (5 bases). The germline CDR1 and CDR2 sequences are MNHNS and SASEGT. The CDR3 runs 16 residues. Trimming removed 1 base at V and 0 bases at J, with 12 bases between. CDR3 nucleotide sequence: TGTGCCAGCAGTGAAGTTAGGGGCCCAGTGAACACTGAAGCTTTCTTT. Its protein is CASSEVRGPVNTEAFF.

This clonotype has ten or more counts. V is TRBV7-2 and J is TRBJ2-1, with TRBD2 identical over 13 bases. Per the germline V gene, CDR1 is SGHTA and CDR2 is FQGNSA. The CDR3 length is 15 residues. The ends lost 5 bases at V and 4 bases at J; junction bases unmatched: 2. The CDR3 sequence: CASSQTSGGYNEQFF. For the CDR3, the DNA is TGTGCCAGCAGCCAGACTAGCGGGGGGTACAATGAGCAGTTCTTC.

Here the CDR3 reads CASSLGGENEQYF. CDR3 nucleotide sequence: TGTGCCAGCAGTTTAGGGGGGGAGAACGAGCAGTACTTC. V and J are TRBV12-3 or TRBV12-4 and TRBJ2-7; D possibly corresponds to TRBD2 (6 bases). The V end lost 1 base, the J end lost 5 bases, and 9 bases lay between the germline ends. The CDR3 has 13 residues.

The J gene is TRBJ2-7, the V gene TRBV6-5; tentative D call: TRBD1 (7 bases). Trimming removed 1 base from V and 4 bases from J, with 11 bases in between. CDR1 MNHEY and CDR2 SVGAGI come from the germline V gene. The CDR3 has 14 residues. CDR3 sequence: CASSYWGDSYEQYF. The CDR3 DNA sequence: TGTGCCAGCAGTTACTGGGGGGACAGTTACGAGCAGTACTTC.

A note on this clonotype: This sequence may be a read error, since a much larger clone differs from it by one base. This chain links TRBV16 with TRBJ2-1; weak D call: TRBD1 (6 bases). CDR3 length equals 12 residues. Germline CDR1 reads KGHSY; CDR2 reads FQNENV. The germline V and J ends were trimmed by 2 bases and 7 bases, with 6 bases remaining between them. CDR3 nucleotides: TGTGCCAGCAGCCAAACAGGGAATGAGCAGTTCTTC. Amino acids: CASSQTGNEQFF.

In the case of this clonotype: This clone may be a read error of a much larger clone one base away. V is TRBV7-9 and J is TRBJ2-1, with D unclear. CDR1 and CDR2 (germline): SEHNR, FQNEAQ (reference sequence). The CDR3 is made up of 10 amino acids. Trimming cost V 6 bases and J 8 bases, with 5 bases left between them. This CDR3 is CASSYHEQFF. The CDR3 region has the DNA TGTGCCAGCAGTTACCATGAGCAGTTCTTC.

The gene calls are TRBV7-9 and TRBJ2-7; the match to TRBD2 covers 8 bases. The CDR3 is 16 amino acids. Germline CDR1 reads SEHNR; CDR2 reads FQNEAQ (reference sequence). V lost 5 bases and J lost 5; bases outside the gene matches: 14. The CDR3 region has the DNA TGTGCCAGCAGCATCGCGGGGACTAGAATCGAAGACGAGCAGTACTTC. Residues: CASSIAGTRIEDEQYF.